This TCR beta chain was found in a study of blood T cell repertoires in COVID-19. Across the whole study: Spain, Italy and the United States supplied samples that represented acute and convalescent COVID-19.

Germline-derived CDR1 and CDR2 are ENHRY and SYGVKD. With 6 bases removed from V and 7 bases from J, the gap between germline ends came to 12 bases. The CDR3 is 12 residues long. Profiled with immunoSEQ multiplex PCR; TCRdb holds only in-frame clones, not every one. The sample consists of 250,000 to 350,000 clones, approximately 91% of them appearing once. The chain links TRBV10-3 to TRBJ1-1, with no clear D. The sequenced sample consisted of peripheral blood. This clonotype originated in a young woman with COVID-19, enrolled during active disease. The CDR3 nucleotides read TGTGCCATCAGCCCTCGGGTTGGTGAAGCTTTCTTT. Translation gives CAISPRVGEAFF.